This paragraph reports one TCR beta chain. This sample was included in a study of blood T cell repertoires in COVID-19. At the level of the study: Samples taken during acute and convalescent COVID-19 were collected in the United States, Italy and Spain.

Study processing details: Scientists estimated how many nucleated cells there were by amplifying reference gene primers. Data came from immunoSEQ multiplex PCR; TCRdb stores just in-frame clones and leaves some out. From that table come the V and J calls and clone size; the DNA was used to work out D and trimming. The sample contains 190,000 or so clones, 70% to 90% of which appear only once. With 7 bases removed from V and 1 base from J, the gap between germline ends came to 13 bases. The germline V gene encodes CDR1 LNHDA and CDR2 SQIVND (reference sequence). This CDR3 spans 14 amino acids. The receptor comes from a man in his forties with active or convalescent COVID-19. Sequenced material: peripheral blood. The chain joins TRBV19 to TRBJ1-1; a weak D match, TRBD1 (6 bases). CDR3 sequence reads: CASIPPGQNTEAFF. CDR3 in DNA: TGTGCCAGTATCCCACCGGGACAGAACACTGAAGCTTTCTTT.